Each of the 6 T cell receptor beta chains below was sequenced from the same sample in a study of cytomegalovirus exposure and HLA in healthy donors. 13 Jbeta primers and 60 Vbeta primers were used for the PCR. Clones were sequenced by immunoSEQ multiplex PCR, and TCRdb holds only the in-frame ones, with some missing. The data hold 120,000 or so clones, with about three quarters observed a single time. Sequenced material: PBMCs. These receptors originate from a middle-aged woman in good health and CMV-seropositive.

This clone showed up just a few times. The chain recombines TRBV6-5 with TRBJ2-5; 10 bases fit TRBD1. The J call is doubtful: the DNA matches TRBJ2-7 better. Germline V gene lookup returns CDR1 MNHEY and CDR2 SVGAGI. This CDR3 is built from 14 residues. CDR3 region: CASSTTGGSREQYF. CDR3 DNA: TGTGCCAGCAGTACGACAGGGGGCTCTCGCGAGCAGTACTTC.

The CDR3: CASSPGGNRGNSPLHF. DNA of the CDR3: TGTGCCAGCAGCCCAGGGGGTAACAGAGGTAATTCACCCCTCCACTTT. The V and J genes are TRBV9 and TRBJ1-6; 7 bases map to TRBD1. There are 16 residues in the CDR3. V trimming: 4 bases; J trimming: 6 bases; junction bases outside the gene matches: 10. Germline V lookup: CDR1 SGDLS, CDR2 YYNGEE.

V and J are TRBV5-4 and TRBJ2-7; D call uncertain. Trimming removed 1 base from V and 6 bases from J, with 11 bases in between. The V gene's germline CDR1 is SGHNT and CDR2 YYREEE (reference sequence). This CDR3 has 13 residues. CDR3 sequence reads: CASSLPEVGEQYF. In DNA, the CDR3 is TGTGCCAGCAGCTTGCCCGAGGTGGGCGAGCAGTACTTC.

V usage is TRBV5-1 and J usage is TRBJ2-3, with 10 bases fitting TRBD2. Germline V CDR1 and CDR2: SGHRS, YFSETQ. The CDR3 consists of 16 residues. The J segment lost 6 bases and the V segment lost 0 bases, leaving 7 bases of the junction unmatched. For the CDR3, the DNA is TGCGCCAGCAGCTTGGCCGAGCTAGCGGGGGTGGATACGCAGTATTTT. This gives the protein CASSLAELAGVDTQYF.

This clone was counted between two and nine times. This sequence joins TRBV25-1 and TRBJ2-7; TRBD1 matches 10 bases. Germline CDR1 MGHDK, CDR2 SYGVNS. The V segment lost 3 bases and the J segment 2 bases; nucleotides outside the gene matches: 4. The CDR3 runs 15 residues. CDR3 residues: CASSDAGTGAYEQYF. The CDR3 DNA reads TGTGCCAGCAGTGATGCCGGGACAGGGGCCTACGAGCAGTACTTC.

The rearrangement uses TRBV19 and TRBJ2-2; D not resolved. This CDR3 is built from 13 residues. The germline CDR1 and CDR2 sequences are LNHDA and SQIVND (reference sequence). V lost 7 bases, J lost 3 bases, and 9 bases lay in between. Here the CDR3 DNA reads TGTGCCAGTATTAATCCGTACACCGGGGAGCTGTTTTTT. This gives the protein CASINPYTGELFF.